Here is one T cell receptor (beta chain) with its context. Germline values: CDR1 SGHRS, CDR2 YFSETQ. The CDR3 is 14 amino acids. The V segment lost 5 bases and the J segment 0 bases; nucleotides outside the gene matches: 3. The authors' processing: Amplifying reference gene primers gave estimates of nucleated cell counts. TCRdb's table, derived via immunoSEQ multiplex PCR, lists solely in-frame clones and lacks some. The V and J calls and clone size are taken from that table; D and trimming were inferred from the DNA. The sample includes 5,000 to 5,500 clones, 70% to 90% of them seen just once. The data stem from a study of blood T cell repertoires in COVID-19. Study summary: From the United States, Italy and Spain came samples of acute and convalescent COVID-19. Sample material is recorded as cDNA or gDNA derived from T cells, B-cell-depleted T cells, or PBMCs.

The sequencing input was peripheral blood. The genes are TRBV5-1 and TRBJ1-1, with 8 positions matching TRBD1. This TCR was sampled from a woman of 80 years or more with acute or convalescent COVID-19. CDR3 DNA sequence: TGCGCCAGCAGGACAGGGGTTCTGAACACTGAAGCTTTCTTT. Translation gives CASRTGVLNTEAFF. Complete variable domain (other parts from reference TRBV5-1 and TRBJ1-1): KAGVTQTPRYLIKTRGQQVTLSCSPISGHRSVSWYQQTPGQGLQFLFEYFSETQRNKGNFPGRFSGRQFSNSRSEMNVSTLELGDSALYLCASRTGVLNTEAFFGQGTRLTVV.